This paragraph covers one T cell receptor beta chain sequence. The antigen is unknown. As for time point: week 35, safety follow-up. The vaccine gave 300 ug of a 20-mer mutant IDH1 peptide subcutaneously per dose. The data are from a study of a mutant IDH1 vaccine in newly diagnosed glioma. On the study more broadly: Initiation of the vaccine course occurred 4-6 weeks after radiotherapy alone, or alongside temozolomide cycles. Week 35 brought visit V12, which was followed by visit V13 at week 47. Study findings and constraints: Pseudoprogression appeared independent of alterations in top peripheral clonotypes.

Some clones are missing from TCRdb's copy, which holds only in-frame ones; the method was immunoSEQ multiplex PCR. Of approximately 28,000 clones listed, approximately 87% were seen once; the top ten hold 25% to 35%. The junction had 7 bases not matched to a gene; V was cut back by 1 base and J by 5 bases. There are 16 residues in the CDR3. CDR1 is MGHRA and CDR2 is YSYEKL in the germline V gene. The J gene is TRBJ2-3, the V gene TRBV4-1; 9 nucleotides agree with TRBD2. Sequenced here: PBMCs, sampled from a glioma patient whose treatment included an IDH1 peptide vaccine. This receptor was identified in a man aged 25 to 40 with glioma. The CDR3 DNA reads TGCGCCAGCAGCCAAGTTTCGCGGGGGGGCCGAGATACGCAGTATTTT. Protein: CASSQVSRGGRDTQYF.